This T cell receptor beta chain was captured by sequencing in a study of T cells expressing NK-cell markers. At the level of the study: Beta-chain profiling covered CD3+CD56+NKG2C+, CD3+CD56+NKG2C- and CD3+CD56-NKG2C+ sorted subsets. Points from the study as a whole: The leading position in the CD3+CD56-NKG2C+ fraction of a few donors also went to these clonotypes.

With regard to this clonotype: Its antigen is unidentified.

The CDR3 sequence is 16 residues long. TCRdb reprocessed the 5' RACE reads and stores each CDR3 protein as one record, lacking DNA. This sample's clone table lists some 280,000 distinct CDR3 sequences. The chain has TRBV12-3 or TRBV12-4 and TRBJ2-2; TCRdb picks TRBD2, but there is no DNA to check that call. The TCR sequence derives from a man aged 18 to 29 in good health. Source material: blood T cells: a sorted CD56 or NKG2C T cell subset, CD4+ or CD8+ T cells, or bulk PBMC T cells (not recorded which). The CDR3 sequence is CASSPTAPSGTGELFF.